A selection of T cell receptor beta chains follows, all from one sample in a study of blood T cell repertoires in COVID-19. Assay: immunoSEQ multiplex PCR; the TCRdb copy retains only in-frame clones and omits some. Among 240,000 or so clones listed, roughly 79% were seen once. Input material: peripheral blood. The source of these receptors is a woman older than 75 with COVID-19, enrolled during active disease. Both conserved end residues are part of each CDR3. A D gene is named only where the DNA matches it firmly. Size tells how often a clone was seen (once, few, many) or the class of an expanded clone, and some rows leave it out.

>TRBJ1-6|NA|TRBV6-2/TRBV6-3|NA
TGTGCCAGCAGTAAAAATCAGTGGCTTAATTCACCCCTCCACTTT
CASSKNQWLNSPLHF
>TRBJ1-6|NA|TRBV3-1/TRBV3-2|NA
TGTGCCAGCAGCCAAGATGAACAGGCAGGACCACCCCTCCACTTT
CASSQDEQAGPPLHF
>TRBJ2-1|TRBD1|TRBV19|NA
TGTGCCAGTAGTACTTCGACAGGGGGCCCTGACAATGAGCAGTTCTTC
CASSTSTGGPDNEQFF
>TRBJ2-7|TRBD1|TRBV27|once
TGTGCCAGCAGTCGCGACAGGGCATCCTACGAGCAGTACTTC
CASSRDRASYEQYF
>TRBJ1-2|NA|TRBV28|NA
TGTGCCAGCAGTTTACCAGGATATGGCTACACCTTC
CASSLPGYGYTF
>TRBJ1-6|NA|TRBV3-1/TRBV3-2|NA
TGTGCCAGCAGCCAATCGTCTAGTCGGACACCCCTCCACTTT
CASSQSSSRTPLHF
>TRBJ1-1|NA|TRBV11-3|NA
TGTGCCAGCAGCTCCATTCCGAACACTGAAGCTTTCTTT
CASSSIPNTEAFF
>TRBJ2-7|TRBD1|TRBV6-2/TRBV6-3|NA
TGTGCCAGCAGTCCCGGACAGGGCCTCCCCTACGAGCAGTACTTC
CASSPGQGLPYEQYF
>TRBJ1-2|NA|TRBV5-1|NA
TGCGCCAGCAGCATGGACACCTTCCGCCGCGGCTACACCTTC
CASSMDTFRRGYTF
>TRBJ2-7|TRBD1|TRBV29-1|NA
TGCAGCGTCCCCGGGGGACAGGGGGGAAGCTCCTACGAGCAGTACTTC
CSVPGGQGGSSYEQYF
>TRBJ2-3|TRBD2|TRBV7-9|NA
TGTGCCAGCAGCTTAGGGACTAGCGGGGGGTACACAGATACGCAGTATTTT
CASSLGTSGGYTDTQYF
>TRBJ1-1|TRBD1|TRBV4-1|few
TGCGCCAGCAGCCTCGGGACAGGGGGTTATGAAGCTTTCTTT
CASSLGTGGYEAFF
>TRBJ2-2|NA|TRBV7-3|once
TGTGCCAGCAGCTTGGGGACTGGTCGGACCGGGGAGCTGTTTTTT
CASSLGTGRTGELFF
>TRBJ1-1|NA|TRBV6-4|few
TGTGCCAGCAGTGTCGCGGTTAACACTGAAGCTTTCTTT
CASSVAVNTEAFF
>TRBJ2-1|TRBD1|TRBV18|few
TGTGCCAGCTCACCATTTGGGACAGGGGCGTTTGGTGAGCAGTTCTTC
CASSPFGTGAFGEQFF
>TRBJ1-3|NA|TRBV18|NA
TGTGCCAGCTCACCACAGAAATCAGGGAACACCATATATTTT
CASSPQKSGNTIYF
>TRBJ1-1|TRBD1|TRBV7-3|NA
TGTGCCAGCAGCCCCAATCTTATAACAGGGGGCACTGAAGCTTTCTTT
CASSPNLITGGTEAFF
>TRBJ2-2|TRBD1|TRBV2|once
TGTGCCAGCAGTGAGGACAGGGTGCGGGGCACCGGGGAGCTGTTTTTT
CASSEDRVRGTGELFF